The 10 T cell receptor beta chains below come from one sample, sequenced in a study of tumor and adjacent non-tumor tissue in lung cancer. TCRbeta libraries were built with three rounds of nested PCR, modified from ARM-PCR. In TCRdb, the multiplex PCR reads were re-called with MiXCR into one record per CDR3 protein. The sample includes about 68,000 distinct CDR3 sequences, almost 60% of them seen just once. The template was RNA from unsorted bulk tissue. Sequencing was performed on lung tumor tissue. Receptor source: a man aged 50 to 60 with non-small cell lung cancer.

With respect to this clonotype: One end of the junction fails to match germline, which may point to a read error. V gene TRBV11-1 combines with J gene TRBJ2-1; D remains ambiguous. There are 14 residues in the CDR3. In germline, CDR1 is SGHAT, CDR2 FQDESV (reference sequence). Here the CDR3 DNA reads TGTGCCAGCAGTTTAGAACGGGCAGATAATGAGCAGTTCTTT. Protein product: CASSLERADNEQFF.

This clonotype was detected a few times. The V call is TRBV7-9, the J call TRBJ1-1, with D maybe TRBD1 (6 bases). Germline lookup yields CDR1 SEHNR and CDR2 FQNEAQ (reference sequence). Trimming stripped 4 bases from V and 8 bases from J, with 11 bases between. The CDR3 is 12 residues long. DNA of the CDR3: TGTGCCAGCAGCTCCGGGGGCAGGGAAGCTTTCTTT. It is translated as CASSSGGREAFF.

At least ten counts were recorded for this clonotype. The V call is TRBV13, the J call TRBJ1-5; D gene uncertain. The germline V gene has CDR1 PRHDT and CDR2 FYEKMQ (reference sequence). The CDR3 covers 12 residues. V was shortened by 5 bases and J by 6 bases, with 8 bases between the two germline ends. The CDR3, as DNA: TGTGCCAGCAGCCTGAGCGGTCAGCCCCAGCATTTT. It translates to CASSLSGQPQHF.

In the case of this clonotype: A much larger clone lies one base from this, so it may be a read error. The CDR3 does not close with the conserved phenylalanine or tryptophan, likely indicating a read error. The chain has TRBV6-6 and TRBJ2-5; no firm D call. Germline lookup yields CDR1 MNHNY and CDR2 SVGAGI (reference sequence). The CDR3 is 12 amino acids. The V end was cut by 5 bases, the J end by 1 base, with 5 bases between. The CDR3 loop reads CASSVAQETQYS. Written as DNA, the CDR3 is TGTGCCAGCAGTGTTGCCCAAGAGACCCAGTACTCC.

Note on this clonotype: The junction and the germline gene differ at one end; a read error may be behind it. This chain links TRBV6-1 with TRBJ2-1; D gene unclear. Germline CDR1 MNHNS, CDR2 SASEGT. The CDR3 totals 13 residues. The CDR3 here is CAGSERGRNEQSF. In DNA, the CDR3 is TGTGCCGGCAGTGAACGTGGACGGAATGAGCAGTCCTTC.

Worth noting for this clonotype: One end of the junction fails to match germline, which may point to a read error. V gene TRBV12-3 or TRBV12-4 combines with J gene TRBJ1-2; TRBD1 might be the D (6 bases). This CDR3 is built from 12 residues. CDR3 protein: CAIRRTDGGYTF. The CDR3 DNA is TGTGCCATCAGGAGGACAGACGGGGGCTATACCTTC.

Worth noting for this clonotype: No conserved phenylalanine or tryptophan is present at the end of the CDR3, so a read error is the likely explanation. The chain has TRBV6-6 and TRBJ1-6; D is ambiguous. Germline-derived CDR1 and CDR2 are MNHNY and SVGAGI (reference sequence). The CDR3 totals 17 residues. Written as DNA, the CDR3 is TGTGCTAGCAGTTACGATGAGACGAGCTCCTATAATTCGCCCCTCCACGTT. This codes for CASSYDETSSYNSPLHV.

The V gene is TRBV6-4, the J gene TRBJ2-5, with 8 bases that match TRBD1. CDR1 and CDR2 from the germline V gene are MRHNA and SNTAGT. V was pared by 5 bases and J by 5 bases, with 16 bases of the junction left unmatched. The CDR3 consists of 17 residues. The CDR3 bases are TGTGCCAGCAGTACGAGAGACAGGGGACAACCCGGGGAGACCCAGTACTTC. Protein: CASSTRDRGQPGETQYF.

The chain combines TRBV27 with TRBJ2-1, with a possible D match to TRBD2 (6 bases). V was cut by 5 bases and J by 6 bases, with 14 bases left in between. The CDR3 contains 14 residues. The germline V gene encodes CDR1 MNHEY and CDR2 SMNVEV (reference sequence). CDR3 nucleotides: TGTGCCAGCAGTCTTCACCGGGAGTCCAATGAGCAGTTCTTC. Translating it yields CASSLHRESNEQFF.

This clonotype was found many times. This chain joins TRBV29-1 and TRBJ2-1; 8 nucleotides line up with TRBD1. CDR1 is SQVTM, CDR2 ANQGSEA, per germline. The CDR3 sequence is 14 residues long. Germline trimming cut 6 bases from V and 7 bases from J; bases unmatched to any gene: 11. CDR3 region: CSVQRDRRYNEQFF. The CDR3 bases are TGCAGCGTCCAACGGGACAGGCGGTATAATGAGCAGTTCTTC.